This T cell receptor beta chain is from a study of regulatory T cells in long-lasting Graves disease. Documented time point: newly diagnosed GD, antithyroid drugs for less than 3 months. RNA extracted from PBMCs served as the sequencing template. CDR3 length: 15 residues. With 2 bases clipped from V and 6 bases from J, the junction kept 3 bases outside the gene matches. Germline lookup yields CDR1 WSHSY and CDR2 SAAADI. CDR3-region Arm-PCR and iRepertoire HTBI primers produced the TCR beta libraries. TCRdb independently ran MiXCR on the multiplex PCR reads; one entry per CDR3 protein. The profile shows over 400,000 distinct CDR3 sequences, 12% to 15% of them singletons. Worth noting for this clonotype: Its antigen is not identified.

Study results and limitations: Reduced TCR diversity was observed in persistent Graves' patients versus newly diagnosed patients. Favored usage of TRBV28, TRBJ1-2 and TRBJ2-5 was recorded in persistent disease.

This sample also appeared in a second study, on T cells in Graves' hyperthyroidism and ophthalmopathy. That study reports: Hyperthyroidism had been newly diagnosed in patients aged 18 to 65, and its duration was under 2 months.

The V and J genes are TRBV10-2 and TRBJ2-1; 11 bases are a match to TRBD2. Source: peripheral blood mononuclear cells (PBMCs), taken at new diagnosis, from a patient treated with antithyroid drugs. This TCR was recovered from a woman aged 50 to 65 with Graves disease. CDR3 sequence: CASSETSGSINEQFF. CDR3 coding DNA: TGCGCCAGCAGTGAGACTAGCGGGAGTATCAATGAGCAGTTCTTC.